These T cell receptor beta chains were read from a single sample in a study of response to subunit inactivated influenza vaccine. Via MiXCR, TCRdb re-called the RT-PCR reads, giving one row per CDR3 protein. The sample includes 600,000 to 850,000 distinct CDR3 sequences, less than 15% of them seen just once. Sequences were derived from PBMCs from blood, sampled roughly 15 days before vaccination. These receptors all come from a man aged 50 to 60 who received an inactivated influenza vaccine. Each CDR3 is given with its conserved first and last residue. D genes are given only for firm matches. Not all rows give a size; the values are once, few, many and, for expanded clones, a class.

abundance	d_gene	v_gene	j_gene	CDR3aa	CDR3nt
few	-	TRBV7-8	TRBJ2-7	CASASGAHIHEQYF	TGTGCCAGCGCCTCGGGGGCCCACATCCACGAGCAGTACTTC
few	TRBD2	TRBV20-1	TRBJ2-1	CSASLRLASSEQFF	TGCAGTGCTAGTCTGCGACTAGCGTCCAGTGAGCAGTTCTTC
few	-	TRBV28	TRBJ1-2	CASSSAAYGYTF	TGTGCCAGCAGTTCGGCAGCCTATGGCTACACCTTC
few	TRBD1	TRBV20-1	TRBJ1-2	CSANSYRGYYGYTF	TGCAGTGCAAATAGTTACAGGGGGTACTATGGCTACACCTTC
-	TRBD1	TRBV15	TRBJ2-5	CATSLWTGGLETQYF	TGTGCCACCAGCCTGTGGACAGGGGGCTTAGAGACCCAGTACTTC
many	-	TRBV9	TRBJ1-1	CASSVGTDWVNTEAFF	TGTGCCAGCAGCGTAGGAACGGACTGGGTGAACACTGAAGCTTTCTTT
-	TRBD1	TRBV11-2	TRBJ2-3	CASSPRPPGQGSRHTQYF	TGTGCCAGCAGTCCAAGGCCACCGGGACAGGGATCCAGACATACGCAGTATTTT
few	TRBD1	TRBV29-1	TRBJ2-1	CSVEEFGTGSYNEQFF	TGCAGCGTTGAAGAGTTCGGGACAGGGTCCTACAATGAGCAGTTCTTC
few	TRBD1	TRBV20-1	TRBJ1-5	CSARNDRGYSNQPQHF	TGCAGTGCTAGAAACGACAGGGGGTATAGCAATCAGCCCCAGCATTTT
-	TRBD2	TRBV18	TRBJ2-3	CASSPRLAGVADTQYF	TGTGCCAGCTCACCACGACTAGCGGGAGTCGCAGATACGCAGTATTTT
many	-	TRBV3-2	TRBJ2-3	CASSLTSGGAWSDTQYF	TGTGCCAGCAGCCTAACTAGCGGGGGGGCGTGGTCAGATACGCAGTATTTT
-	-	TRBV3-1	TRBJ2-5	CASSRPSEDTQYF	TGTGCCAGCAGCCGGCCCAGCGAAGATACCCAGTACTTC
-	-	TRBV24-1	TRBJ2-1	CATSDRGSGNEQFF	TGTGCCACCAGTGACCGGGGATCGGGCAATGAGCAGTTCTTC
few	-	TRBV20-1	TRBJ2-6	CSADGGPGANVLTF	TGCAGTGCGGACGGGGGTCCTGGGGCCAACGTCCTGACTTTC
-	TRBD2	TRBV7-2	TRBJ2-3	CASSPAGLAGGTDTQYF	TGTGCCAGCAGCCCAGCGGGACTAGCGGGGGGCACAGATACGCAGTATTTT
few	TRBD2	TRBV10-3	TRBJ2-1	CAIRGLAGGKDEQFF	TGTGCCATCAGGGGACTAGCGGGGGGCAAAGATGAGCAGTTCTTC
-	TRBD2	TRBV28	TRBJ2-3	CASGPGLAGAVYTDTQYF	TGTGCCAGCGGCCCCGGGCTAGCGGGGGCCGTGTACACAGATACGCAGTATTTT
-	-	TRBV4-2	TRBJ2-7	CASSQDRATYEQYF	TGTGCCAGCAGCCAAGATCGAGCGACCTACGAGCAGTACTTC
few	-	TRBV5-6	TRBJ1-5	CASSRRGVQPQHF	TGTGCCAGCAGCCGCAGAGGGGTTCAGCCCCAGCATTTT
few	-	TRBV3-1	TRBJ2-2	CASSQDGGAGTGELFF	TGTGCCAGCAGCCAAGATGGGGGCGCGGGCACCGGGGAGCTGTTTTTT
-	TRBD2	TRBV6-6	TRBJ2-1	CASTGLASNEQFF	TGTGCCAGCACGGGACTAGCGAGCAATGAGCAGTTCTTC
-	-	TRBV7-2	TRBJ1-5	CASSLVTVNQPQHF	TGTGCCAGCAGCTTGGTGACGGTGAATCAGCCCCAGCATTTT
-	TRBD1	TRBV20-1	TRBJ2-7	CSAFGQGISQQYF	TGCAGTGCTTTCGGACAGGGTATTTCCCAGCAGTACTTC
-	TRBD1	TRBV5-1	TRBJ1-2	CASSLASGQGNYGYTF	TGCGCCAGCAGCTTGGCTTCGGGACAGGGCAACTATGGCTACACCTTC
many	-	TRBV4-1	TRBJ2-2	CASSQVGEVGELFF	TGCGCCAGCAGCCAAGTGGGGGAGGTCGGGGAGCTGTTTTTT
few	TRBD2	TRBV7-9	TRBJ2-7	CASSLTGGPGEQYF	TGTGCCAGCAGCTTAACGGGAGGGCCGGGGGAGCAGTACTTC
few	-	TRBV18	TRBJ2-7	CASSPSRNSYEQYF	TGTGCCAGCTCACCGTCCAGAAATTCCTACGAGCAGTACTTC
few	TRBD1	TRBV2	TRBJ2-1	CASSADRGMWNEQFF	TGTGCCAGCAGTGCCGACAGGGGGATGTGGAATGAGCAGTTCTTC
-	TRBD2	TRBV15	TRBJ2-1	CATSRGTRNDNEQFF	TGTGCCACCAGCAGAGGGACTAGAAATGACAATGAGCAGTTCTTC
many	-	TRBV7-9	TRBJ2-1	CASSSGAYNEQFF	TGTGCCAGCAGCTCCGGGGCTTACAATGAGCAGTTCTTC
few	TRBD1	TRBV7-9	TRBJ2-1	CASSTSGTGGEQFF	TGTGCCAGCAGCACCTCCGGGACAGGGGGTGAGCAGTTCTTC
many	-	TRBV6-1	TRBJ2-5	CASRRGSGETQYF	TGTGCCAGCAGACGGGGATCAGGAGAGACCCAGTACTTC
many	-	TRBV30	TRBJ1-1	CAWIPGSGITEAFF	TGTGCCTGGATTCCAGGGTCGGGTATAACTGAAGCTTTCTTT
many	TRBD1	TRBV12-3/TRBV12-4	TRBJ1-5	CASSIYGTGENQPQHF	TGTGCCAGCAGTATATACGGGACAGGGGAAAATCAGCCCCAGCATTTT
-	TRBD2	TRBV3-1	TRBJ2-1	CASSPSPQGPLSGGNNEQFF	TGTGCCAGCAGCCCCTCCCCACAGGGGCCCCTTAGCGGGGGGAACAATGAGCAGTTCTTC
-	-	TRBV27	TRBJ2-1	CASSFGAVSYNEQFF	TGTGCCAGCAGTTTCGGTGCGGTATCGTACAATGAGCAGTTCTTC
few	-	TRBV10-3	TRBJ2-3	CAISSGGTDTQYF	TGTGCCATCAGTTCAGGGGGGACAGATACGCAGTATTTT
-	-	TRBV7-2	TRBJ2-2	CASSLDFGELFF	TGTGCCAGCAGCTTAGACTTCGGGGAGCTGTTTTTT
-	TRBD2	TRBV13	TRBJ2-1	CASSRPGLEYNEQFF	TGTGCCAGCAGCCGGCCGGGACTAGAGTACAATGAGCAGTTCTTC
few	-	TRBV6-1	TRBJ1-3	CASSLGTDSGNTIYF	TGTGCCAGCAGTCTAGGGACGGACTCTGGAAACACCATATATTTT
few	TRBD1	TRBV24-1	TRBJ2-1	CATSEQTGSSYNEQFF	TGTGCCACCAGTGAACAGACAGGGAGCTCCTACAATGAGCAGTTCTTC
many	-	TRBV4-1	TRBJ2-1	CASSQGGQTYNEQFF	TGCGCCAGCAGCCAGGGTGGACAGACCTACAATGAGCAGTTCTTC
few	-	TRBV2	TRBJ2-7	CASSGQLSSYEQYF	TGTGCCAGCAGTGGACAGCTGAGCTCCTACGAGCAGTACTTC
few	-	TRBV3-1	TRBJ2-2	CASSPDLRNTGELFF	TGTGCCAGCAGCCCCGACCTAAGAAACACCGGGGAGCTGTTTTTT
-	-	TRBV2	TRBJ2-1	CASSEALRGENEQFF	TGTGCCAGCAGTGAAGCACTAAGAGGCGAGAATGAGCAGTTCTTC
few	-	TRBV7-9	TRBJ2-7	CASSLAGPLYEQYF	TGTGCCAGCAGCTTGGCGGGGCCCCTCTACGAGCAGTACTTC
few	TRBD2	TRBV20-1	TRBJ2-2	CSARGSGSPQNTGELFF	TGCAGTGCTAGGGGTAGCGGGAGTCCCCAGAACACCGGGGAGCTGTTTTTT
-	-	TRBV4-3	TRBJ2-5	CASSPTGNYQETQYF	TGCGCCAGCAGCCCCACAGGGAATTACCAAGAGACCCAGTACTTC
-	-	TRBV5-1	TRBJ1-4	CASSHQGLELFF	TGCGCCAGCAGCCACCAGGGGTTAGAACTGTTTTTT
few	-	TRBV29-1	TRBJ2-5	CSVGQVKETQYF	TGCAGCGTTGGCCAGGTTAAGGAGACCCAGTACTTC
-	TRBD2	TRBV6-2/TRBV6-3	TRBJ2-7	CASSYSAGLAAYEQYF	TGTGCCAGCAGTTACTCTGCGGGACTAGCGGCCTACGAGCAGTACTTC
many	-	TRBV27	TRBJ2-5	CASSSPRGTQYF	TGTGCCAGCAGTTCTCCCAGGGGGACCCAGTACTTC
few	-	TRBV28	TRBJ2-4	CASSLHRASIQYF	TGTGCCAGCAGTTTACACAGGGCGAGCATTCAGTACTTC
-	-	TRBV5-1	TRBJ1-3	CASSLVPGVGNTIYF	TGCGCCAGCAGCTTGGTTCCAGGGGTCGGAAACACCATATATTTT
few	TRBD1	TRBV11-2	TRBJ1-2	CASSLEAGTGDNYGYTF	TGTGCCAGCAGCTTAGAGGCTGGGACAGGCGATAACTATGGCTACACCTTC